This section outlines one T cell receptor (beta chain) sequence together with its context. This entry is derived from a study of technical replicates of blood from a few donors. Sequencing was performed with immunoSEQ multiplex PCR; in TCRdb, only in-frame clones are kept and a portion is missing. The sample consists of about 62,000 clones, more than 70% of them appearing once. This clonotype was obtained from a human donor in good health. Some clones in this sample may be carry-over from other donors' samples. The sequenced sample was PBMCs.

Here the CDR3 reads CASARSQPNTEAFF. DNA of the CDR3: TGTGCCAGCGCCAGGTCCCAGCCGAACACTGAAGCTTTCTTT. The V call is TRBV16, the J call TRBJ1-1; D remains ambiguous. V lost 8 bases and J lost 1, with 14 bases in between. Germline V gene sequence: CDR1 KGHSY, CDR2 FQNENV. This CDR3 has 14 residues. The full variable domain, rest sourced from reference TRBV16 and TRBJ1-1, is GEEVAQTPKHLVRGEGQKAKLYCAPIKGHSYVFWYQQVLKNEFKFLISFQNENVFDETGMPKERFSAKCLPNSPCSLEIQATKLEDSAVYFCASARSQPNTEAFFGQGTRLTVV.